A selection of T cell receptor beta chains follows, all from one sample in a study of cytomegalovirus exposure and HLA in healthy donors. Libraries were prepared by immunoSEQ multiplex PCR; TCRdb keeps only in-frame clonotypes and omits some of them. The sample contains some 150,000 clones, 75% to 90% of which appear only once. Sequenced material: PBMCs. The receptors were sampled from a man in his forties in good health and CMV-seronegative. CDR3s leave out the opening cysteine and the closing phenylalanine or tryptophan. D genes are given only for firm matches.

d_gene: TRBD1; v_gene: TRBV5-1; j_gene: TRBJ2-7; CDR3aa: ASRKTGSYEQY
d_gene: -; v_gene: TRBV7-2; j_gene: TRBJ1-3; CDR3aa: ASSYPLTIRNTIY
d_gene: -; v_gene: TRBV6-1; j_gene: TRBJ1-5; CDR3aa: ASSRQDSGNQPQH
d_gene: TRBD2; v_gene: TRBV11-2; j_gene: TRBJ2-5; CDR3aa: ASSPGIASGEETQY
d_gene: -; v_gene: TRBV6-6; j_gene: TRBJ1-1; CDR3aa: ASTGTRGITEAF
d_gene: -; v_gene: TRBV7-2; j_gene: TRBJ2-5; CDR3aa: ASSLLLLPGETQY
d_gene: TRBD2; v_gene: TRBV5-4; j_gene: TRBJ2-7; CDR3aa: ASSWDSGGAYEQY
d_gene: TRBD1; v_gene: TRBV4-1; j_gene: TRBJ2-7; CDR3aa: ASSQEDGTGSYEQY
d_gene: -; v_gene: TRBV5-4; j_gene: TRBJ2-3; CDR3aa: ASSFGSTDTQY
d_gene: TRBD1; v_gene: TRBV6-5; j_gene: TRBJ2-7; CDR3aa: ASSYSGQGNEQY
d_gene: TRBD1; v_gene: TRBV5-1; j_gene: TRBJ1-1; CDR3aa: ASSLGDREAF
d_gene: -; v_gene: TRBV29-1; j_gene: TRBJ2-2; CDR3aa: SARQAGAGELF
d_gene: TRBD1; v_gene: TRBV27; j_gene: TRBJ1-4; CDR3aa: ASSSDREEEKLF
d_gene: -; v_gene: TRBV27; j_gene: TRBJ2-7; CDR3aa: ASSAGASSYEQY
d_gene: -; v_gene: TRBV9; j_gene: TRBJ1-5; CDR3aa: ASSVDLNQPQH
d_gene: -; v_gene: TRBV6-5; j_gene: TRBJ2-1; CDR3aa: ASRGQGVHNEQF
d_gene: TRBD2; v_gene: TRBV7-2; j_gene: TRBJ2-1; CDR3aa: ASSLDRGRLAGSYNEQF
d_gene: -; v_gene: TRBV2; j_gene: TRBJ2-7; CDR3aa: ASSGTPYEQY
d_gene: TRBD2; v_gene: TRBV18; j_gene: TRBJ2-7; CDR3aa: ASSQSTSGSYEQY
d_gene: -; v_gene: TRBV30; j_gene: TRBJ1-5; CDR3aa: AWSWGGNQPQH
d_gene: TRBD2; v_gene: TRBV7-2; j_gene: TRBJ2-5; CDR3aa: ASSLGVLAGVQETQY
d_gene: TRBD2; v_gene: TRBV7-9; j_gene: TRBJ2-1; CDR3aa: ATTSGRISYNEQF
d_gene: TRBD1; v_gene: TRBV5-1; j_gene: TRBJ1-4; CDR3aa: ASSNDRVPNEKLF
d_gene: TRBD1; v_gene: TRBV10-3; j_gene: TRBJ1-5; CDR3aa: AISDPDRGGNQPQH
d_gene: TRBD1; v_gene: TRBV19; j_gene: TRBJ2-5; CDR3aa: ASSIGTGGKTQY
d_gene: -; v_gene: TRBV7-7; j_gene: TRBJ2-7; CDR3aa: APQNRKGRSYEQY
d_gene: TRBD1; v_gene: TRBV2; j_gene: TRBJ2-1; CDR3aa: ASSRSGQGTDNEQF
d_gene: TRBD1; v_gene: TRBV4-2; j_gene: TRBJ2-7; CDR3aa: ASSQEGQGYEQY